This T cell receptor (beta chain) stems from a study of shared clonotypes between healthy human individuals. CDR1 and CDR2 from the germline V gene are SGHNT and YYREEE (reference sequence). V was clipped by 3 bases and J by 6 bases, with 13 bases between them. The CDR3 extends over 14 amino acids. Points from the study as a whole: Depth of sequencing was expected to influence donor clonotype sharing.

A deep-level run was used for the assay. Repertoires were generated with immunoSEQ multiplex PCR, while TCRdb's copy carries only in-frame clones and drops some. The table records hundreds of thousands of clones, 70% to 80% of them present only once. All of the donors resided in Nashville, Tennessee, and each was a Caucasian adult. Unsorted samples drew genomic DNA from 85 million to 90 million PBMCs. Regarding this clone: Its antigen is not known.

This sequence originates from a woman aged 40 to 50 in good health. Some clones in this sample may be carry-over from other donors' samples. The chain carries TRBV5-4 and TRBJ2-1, with a tentative D call TRBD2 (6 bases). Material for sequencing was PBMCs. CDR3 residues: CASSSPGGTNEQFF. The CDR3 nucleotides are TGTGCCAGCAGCTCCCCGGGCGGGACCAATGAGCAGTTCTTC.